This is a list of T cell receptor beta chains from one sample in a study of blood T cell repertoires in COVID-19. Some clones are missing from TCRdb's copy, which holds only in-frame ones; the method was immunoSEQ multiplex PCR. The sample lists over 80,000 clones, approximately 90% seen once, with 2.5% to 3.5% in the top ten. The specimen sequenced was peripheral blood. The receptors come from a woman aged 80 or older with acute or convalescent COVID-19. The CDR3 runs from the conserved cysteine through the conserved F or W. Fields, in order: V gene, J gene, CDR3 length, D gene, clone size, CDR3 DNA, CDR3 protein. A D gene is named only where the DNA matches it firmly. Clone size is stated in some rows and not others, as once, few, many or a class when expanded.

V gene: TRBV6-5; J gene: TRBJ1-1; CDR3 length: 12; D gene: TRBD1; clone size: .; CDR3 DNA: TGTGCCAGCAGTTCCCCGACAGGGCAAGCTTTCTTT; CDR3 protein: CASSSPTGQAFF
V gene: TRBV3-1/TRBV3-2; J gene: TRBJ2-7; CDR3 length: 17; D gene: TRBD2; clone size: .; CDR3 DNA: TGTGCCAGCAGCCAAGTAGCGACTAGCGGTCTCACCTACGAGCAGTACTTC; CDR3 protein: CASSQVATSGLTYEQYF
V gene: TRBV9; J gene: TRBJ2-6; CDR3 length: 20; D gene: TRBD2; clone size: .; CDR3 DNA: TGTGCCAGCAGCGCAGGAACTAGCGGGGGCGACAGCAGCCGGGCCAACGTCCTGACTTTC; CDR3 protein: CASSAGTSGGDSSRANVLTF
V gene: TRBV2; J gene: TRBJ2-1; CDR3 length: 12; D gene: .; clone size: .; CDR3 DNA: TGTGCCAGCAGTGAGAGTTACAATGAGCAGTTCTTC; CDR3 protein: CASSESYNEQFF
V gene: TRBV5-1; J gene: TRBJ2-1; CDR3 length: 13; D gene: .; clone size: .; CDR3 DNA: TGCGCCAGCAGCTTGGTCCCGTACAATGAGCAGTTCTTC; CDR3 protein: CASSLVPYNEQFF
V gene: TRBV6-5; J gene: TRBJ2-2; CDR3 length: 12; D gene: TRBD2; clone size: .; CDR3 DNA: TGTGCCGGGGGGGAAGTCACCGGGGAGCTGTTTTTT; CDR3 protein: CAGGEVTGELFF
V gene: TRBV4-3; J gene: TRBJ2-1; CDR3 length: 17; D gene: .; clone size: .; CDR3 DNA: TGCGCCAGCAGCCAAGGTCTGGAGCCAACGAGTTTGGGTGAGCAGTTCTTC; CDR3 protein: CASSQGLEPTSLGEQFF
V gene: TRBV7-2; J gene: TRBJ2-1; CDR3 length: 15; D gene: .; clone size: .; CDR3 DNA: TGTGCCAGCAACCCCGGTGGGGGCTATTACAATGAGCAGTTCTTC; CDR3 protein: CASNPGGGYYNEQFF
V gene: TRBV6-5; J gene: TRBJ1-1; CDR3 length: 13; D gene: TRBD1; clone size: .; CDR3 DNA: TGTGCCAGCAGTTGGGACAGGGGCACTGAAGCTTTCTTT; CDR3 protein: CASSWDRGTEAFF
V gene: TRBV6-1; J gene: TRBJ2-7; CDR3 length: 13; D gene: .; clone size: .; CDR3 DNA: TGTGCCAGCAGTGAGGCCCCGACCTACGAGCAGTACTTC; CDR3 protein: CASSEAPTYEQYF
V gene: TRBV6-5; J gene: TRBJ1-2; CDR3 length: 14; D gene: .; clone size: .; CDR3 DNA: TGTGCCAGCCTCTATAAAGGGGGTGAATATGGCTACACCTTC; CDR3 protein: CASLYKGGEYGYTF
V gene: TRBV4-2; J gene: TRBJ2-7; CDR3 length: 17; D gene: TRBD2; clone size: .; CDR3 DNA: TGTGCCAGCAGCCAAGCGGTAACGGGAGGGCCCTCCTACGAGCAGTACTTC; CDR3 protein: CASSQAVTGGPSYEQYF
V gene: TRBV19; J gene: TRBJ1-4; CDR3 length: 14; D gene: .; clone size: .; CDR3 DNA: TGTGCCAGTAGTATAGGGGGGGGTCGGGAAAAACTGTTTTTT; CDR3 protein: CASSIGGGREKLFF
V gene: TRBV2; J gene: TRBJ1-2; CDR3 length: 15; D gene: .; clone size: .; CDR3 DNA: TGTGCCAGCAGTGACCGCACAGGGTCCTCTGCTGGCTACACCTTC; CDR3 protein: CASSDRTGSSAGYTF
V gene: TRBV5-1; J gene: TRBJ2-1; CDR3 length: 12; D gene: .; clone size: .; CDR3 DNA: TGCGCCAGCACTTTATCCTACAATGAGCAGTTCTTC; CDR3 protein: CASTLSYNEQFF
V gene: TRBV6-2/TRBV6-3; J gene: TRBJ2-7; CDR3 length: 18; D gene: TRBD2; clone size: once; CDR3 DNA: TGTGCCAGCAGTCGGCCAACTAGCGGGGGGGCCGCTGTCTACGAGCAGTACTTC; CDR3 protein: CASSRPTSGGAAVYEQYF
V gene: TRBV19; J gene: TRBJ1-1; CDR3 length: 14; D gene: .; clone size: .; CDR3 DNA: TGTGCCAGTACCGGGGGGAGGGACGGAACTGAAGCTTTCTTT; CDR3 protein: CASTGGRDGTEAFF
V gene: TRBV6-5; J gene: TRBJ2-3; CDR3 length: 14; D gene: .; clone size: .; CDR3 DNA: TGTGCCAGCAGTTACGGCGGGACCCAAGATACGCAGTATTTT; CDR3 protein: CASSYGGTQDTQYF
V gene: TRBV28; J gene: TRBJ2-5; CDR3 length: 13; D gene: .; clone size: .; CDR3 DNA: TGTGCCAGCGGGTCGGGGTCCCCTTCTACCCAGTACTTC; CDR3 protein: CASGSGSPSTQYF
V gene: TRBV7-9; J gene: TRBJ2-7; CDR3 length: 18; D gene: TRBD1; clone size: .; CDR3 DNA: TGTGCCAGCAGCATACGGGACAGGGGGCATTTATCATCCTACGAGCAGTACTTC; CDR3 protein: CASSIRDRGHLSSYEQYF
V gene: TRBV7-2; J gene: TRBJ1-2; CDR3 length: 15; D gene: TRBD1; clone size: .; CDR3 DNA: TGTGCCAGCAGCTCATTTCCTTCAGGGGGCAGGGGCTACACCTTC; CDR3 protein: CASSSFPSGGRGYTF
V gene: TRBV24-1; J gene: TRBJ2-1; CDR3 length: 15; D gene: .; clone size: .; CDR3 DNA: TGTGCCACCAGTGACCCGTACGGGACTGGGAATGAGCAGTTCTTC; CDR3 protein: CATSDPYGTGNEQFF
V gene: TRBV10-3; J gene: TRBJ1-5; CDR3 length: 14; D gene: .; clone size: .; CDR3 DNA: TGTGCCATCAGTCAGACAGAAAACAATCAGCCCCAGCATTTT; CDR3 protein: CAISQTENNQPQHF
V gene: TRBV9; J gene: TRBJ2-1; CDR3 length: 16; D gene: .; clone size: .; CDR3 DNA: TGTGCCAGCAGCCCACGGACTTTCCGAGGTCTTGTTGAGCAGTTCTTC; CDR3 protein: CASSPRTFRGLVEQFF
V gene: TRBV28; J gene: TRBJ2-7; CDR3 length: 13; D gene: .; clone size: .; CDR3 DNA: TGTGCCAGCAGTTTAACTAGAACCTACGAGCAGTACTTC; CDR3 protein: CASSLTRTYEQYF
V gene: TRBV7-2; J gene: TRBJ2-3; CDR3 length: 14; D gene: .; clone size: .; CDR3 DNA: TGTGCCAGCAACAGACTACCTAGCACAGATACGCAGTATTTT; CDR3 protein: CASNRLPSTDTQYF
V gene: TRBV3-1/TRBV3-2; J gene: TRBJ2-7; CDR3 length: 14; D gene: TRBD2; clone size: .; CDR3 DNA: TGTGCCAGCAGCCAAGGACTAGCCGGGTACGAGCAGTACTTC; CDR3 protein: CASSQGLAGYEQYF
V gene: TRBV18; J gene: TRBJ1-6; CDR3 length: 18; D gene: .; clone size: .; CDR3 DNA: TGTGCCAGCTCACCAGCAGTAAGCGGGGGTTCGGGAGAGGCACCCCTCCACTTT; CDR3 protein: CASSPAVSGGSGEAPLHF
V gene: TRBV7-2; J gene: TRBJ1-2; CDR3 length: 17; D gene: .; clone size: .; CDR3 DNA: TGTGCCAGCAGCTTAGTATCGCGGGGTATCTCTAACTATGGCTACACCTTC; CDR3 protein: CASSLVSRGISNYGYTF
V gene: TRBV30; J gene: TRBJ1-2; CDR3 length: 11; D gene: .; clone size: .; CDR3 DNA: TGTGCCTGGATGATAGACTATGGCTACACCTTC; CDR3 protein: CAWMIDYGYTF
V gene: TRBV4-1; J gene: TRBJ1-5; CDR3 length: 18; D gene: .; clone size: .; CDR3 DNA: TGCGCCAGCAGCCAACCGCCGCGGGGGGGACTTAGCAATCAGCCCCAGCATTTT; CDR3 protein: CASSQPPRGGLSNQPQHF
V gene: TRBV7-3; J gene: TRBJ1-2; CDR3 length: 16; D gene: TRBD1; clone size: .; CDR3 DNA: TGTGCCAGCAGCTCCACCCCGGGACAGGGGATCTATGGCTACACCTTC; CDR3 protein: CASSSTPGQGIYGYTF
V gene: TRBV5-1; J gene: TRBJ2-5; CDR3 length: 14; D gene: TRBD2; clone size: .; CDR3 DNA: TGCGCCAGCAGCTTGACTAGCGGGTTTGAGACCCAGTACTTC; CDR3 protein: CASSLTSGFETQYF